This T cell receptor beta chain was captured in a study of cytomegalovirus exposure and HLA in healthy donors. The primer mix had 60 Vbeta and 13 Jbeta primers. Profiling relied on immunoSEQ multiplex PCR, and the TCRdb table lists in-frame clones only, not all of them. This sample has approximately 110,000 clones, with around 67% found just once. V dropped 1 base and J dropped 8; count of bases not matched to a gene: 4. There are 14 residues in the CDR3. Germline V gene sequence: CDR1 LNHDA, CDR2 SQIVND (reference sequence). At collection, donors were nominally healthy, but unrecorded immune exposures were probable. Notes on this clone: Antigen: not known.

General study findings and limits: Specificity of three CMV-associated chains for CMV antigens was verified in vitro. Sequence variants that were highly shared formed a cluster that was likely a sequencing artifact.

The TCR sequence derives from a man in his sixties in good health and CMV-seropositive. This sequence joins TRBV19 and TRBJ2-1; TRBD2 matches 8 bases. The sequenced material came from PBMCs. The CDR3 DNA reads TGTGCCAGTAGTATAGTTGGACTAGCCGATGAGCAGTTCTTC. This encodes CASSIVGLADEQFF. The full variable domain, with the rest looked up from reference TRBV19 and TRBJ2-1, is DGGITQSPKYLFRKEGQNVTLSCEQNLNHDAMYWYRQDPGQGLRLIYYSQIVNDFQKGDIAEGYSVSREKKESFPLTVTSAQKNPTAFYLCASSIVGLADEQFFGPGTRLTVL.